This record concerns one T cell receptor (beta chain) sequence. The data were obtained in a study of identical twins. Trimming cost V 5 bases and J 5 bases, with 19 bases left between them. In germline, CDR1 is KGHDR, CDR2 SFDVKD. The CDR3 extends over 16 amino acids. Unique molecular identifiers were present on the cDNA, which also gained a universal primer site by template switching. Each CDR3 protein gets one entry after TCRdb re-called the 5' RACE reads with MiXCR. The repertoire holds 210,000 or so distinct CDR3 sequences, with about 15% as singletons. This sample was also put to use in a study of T cells expressing NK-cell markers. That source notes: In about six donors, dominant CD3+CD56+NKG2C+ clonotypes ranked among the top 10 CD8+ clonotypes. The study found these clonotypes also leading the CD3+CD56-NKG2C+ fraction in a few donors.

Sequencing used CD8+ T cells sorted from blood. This TCR was recovered from a woman aged 18-29 years in good health. V is TRBV24-1 and J is TRBJ2-3; tentatively, D is TRBD2 (6 bases). In nucleotides, the CDR3 is TGTGCCACCAGTGCCCCCCGGGGAGGTTTGAAAGATACGCAGTATTTT. This gives the protein CATSAPRGGLKDTQYF.